This entry concerns a single TCR beta chain. Antigen specificity is unknown. Profiled with immunoSEQ multiplex PCR; TCRdb holds only in-frame clones, not every one. The sample carries about 51,000 clones, 70% to 80% recorded once. These data are taken from a study of a mutant IDH1 vaccine in newly diagnosed glioma. Across the study: Receipt of radiotherapy, temozolomide, or both preceded the study, and most received both.

Time point described: baseline, week 1 (first vaccination visit). Treatment defined: pre-vaccination baseline after standard-of-care therapy. New astrocytomas of WHO grade 3 or 4 that were IDH1-mutant and ATRX-lost were found in the donors. Study findings and constraints: Pseudoprogression appeared independent of alterations in top peripheral clonotypes.

CDR3 size: 19 residues. From germline, CDR1 is LGHNT and CDR2 FRNRAP. The junction had 10 bases not matched to a gene; V was cut back by 0 bases and J by 0 bases. This receptor was identified in a woman aged 40 to 55 with glioma. The material sequenced was PBMCs, taken from a glioma patient treated with radiotherapy, temozolomide or both. V gene TRBV12-5 combines with J gene TRBJ2-2, with 7 bases that match TRBD1. In nucleotides, the CDR3 is TGTGCTAGTGGTTTGGTCCTCCGGACAGGCCGTGCGAACACCGGGGAGCTGTTTTTT. It translates to CASGLVLRTGRANTGELFF. The complete variable domain, with remaining parts taken from reference TRBV12-5 and TRBJ2-2, reads DARVTQTPRHKVTEMGQEVTMRCQPILGHNTVFWYRQTMMQGLELLAYFRNRAPLDDSGMPKDRFSAEMPDATLATLKIQPSEPRDSAVYFCASGLVLRTGRANTGELFFGEGSRLTVL.